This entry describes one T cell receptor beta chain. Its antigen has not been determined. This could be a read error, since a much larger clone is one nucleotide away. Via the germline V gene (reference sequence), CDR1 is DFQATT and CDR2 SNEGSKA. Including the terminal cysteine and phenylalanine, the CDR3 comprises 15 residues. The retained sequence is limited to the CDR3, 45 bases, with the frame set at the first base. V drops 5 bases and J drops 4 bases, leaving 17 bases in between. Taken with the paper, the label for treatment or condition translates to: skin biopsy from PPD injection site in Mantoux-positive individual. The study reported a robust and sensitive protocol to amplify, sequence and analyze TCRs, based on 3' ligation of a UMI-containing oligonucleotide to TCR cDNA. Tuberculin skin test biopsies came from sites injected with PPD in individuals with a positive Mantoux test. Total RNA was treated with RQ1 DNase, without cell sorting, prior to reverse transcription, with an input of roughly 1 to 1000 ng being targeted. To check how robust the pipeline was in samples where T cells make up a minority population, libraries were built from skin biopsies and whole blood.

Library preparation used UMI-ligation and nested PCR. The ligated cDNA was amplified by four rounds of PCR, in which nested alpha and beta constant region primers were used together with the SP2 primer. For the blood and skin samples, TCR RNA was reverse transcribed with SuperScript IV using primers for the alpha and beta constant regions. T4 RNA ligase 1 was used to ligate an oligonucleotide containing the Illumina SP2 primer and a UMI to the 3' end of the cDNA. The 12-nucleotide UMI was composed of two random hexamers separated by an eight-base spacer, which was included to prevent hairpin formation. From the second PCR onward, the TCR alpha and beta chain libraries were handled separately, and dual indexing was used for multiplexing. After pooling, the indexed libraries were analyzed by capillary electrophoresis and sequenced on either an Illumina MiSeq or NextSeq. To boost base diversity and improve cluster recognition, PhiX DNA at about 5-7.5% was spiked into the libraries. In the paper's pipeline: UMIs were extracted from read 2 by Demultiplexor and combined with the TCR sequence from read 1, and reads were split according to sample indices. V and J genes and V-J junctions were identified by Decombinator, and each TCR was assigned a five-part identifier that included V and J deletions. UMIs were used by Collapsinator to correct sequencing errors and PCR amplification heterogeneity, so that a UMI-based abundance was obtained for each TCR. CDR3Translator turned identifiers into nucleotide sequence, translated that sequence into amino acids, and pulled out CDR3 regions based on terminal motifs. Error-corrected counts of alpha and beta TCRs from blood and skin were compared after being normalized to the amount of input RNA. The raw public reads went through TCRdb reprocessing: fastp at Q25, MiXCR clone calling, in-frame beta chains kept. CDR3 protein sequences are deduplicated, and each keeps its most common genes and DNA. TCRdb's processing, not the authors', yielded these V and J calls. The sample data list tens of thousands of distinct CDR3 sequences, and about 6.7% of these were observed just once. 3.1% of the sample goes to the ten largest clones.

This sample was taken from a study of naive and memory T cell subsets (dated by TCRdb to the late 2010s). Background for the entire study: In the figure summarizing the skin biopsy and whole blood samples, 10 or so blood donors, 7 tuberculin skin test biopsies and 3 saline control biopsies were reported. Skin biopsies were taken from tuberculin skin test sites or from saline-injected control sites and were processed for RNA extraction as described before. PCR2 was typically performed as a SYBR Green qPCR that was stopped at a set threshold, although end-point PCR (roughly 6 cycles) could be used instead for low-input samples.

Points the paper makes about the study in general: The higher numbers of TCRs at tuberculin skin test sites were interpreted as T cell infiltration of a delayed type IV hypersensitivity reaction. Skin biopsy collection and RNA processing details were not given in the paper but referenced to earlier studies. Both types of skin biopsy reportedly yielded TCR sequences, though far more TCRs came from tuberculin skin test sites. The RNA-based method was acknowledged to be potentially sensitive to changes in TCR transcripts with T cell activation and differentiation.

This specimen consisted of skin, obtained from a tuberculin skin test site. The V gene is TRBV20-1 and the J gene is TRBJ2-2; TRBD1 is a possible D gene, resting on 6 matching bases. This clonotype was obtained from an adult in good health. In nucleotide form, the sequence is TGCAGTGCTCAACCGTACTTAGGGGGCACCGGGGAGCTGTTTTTT. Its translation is CSAQPYLGGTGELFF.